This T cell receptor (beta chain) stems from a study of blood T cell repertoires in COVID-19. Study-level information: The origin of the acute and convalescent COVID-19 samples was the United States, Italy and Spain.

V lost 5 bases and J 6 bases, leaving 14 bases between the germline ends. The CDR3 is 14 residues long. Germline V gene data show CDR1 as MDHEN and CDR2 as SYDVKM. Profiling relied on immunoSEQ multiplex PCR, and the TCRdb table lists in-frame clones only, not all of them. The data hold about 260,000 clones, with over 80% observed a single time. Study members were between about 18 and 95 years old and lived in 25 or so US regions. This sequence joins TRBV28 and TRBJ1-5; possible D gene TRBD1, 6 bases. This TCR came from a man in his forties or fifties who had been exposed to COVID-19. Sequenced sample: PBMCs or T cells enriched from blood (not recorded which). The CDR3 DNA reads as TGTGCCAGCAGTCTAGGGTTAGGGGGTCAGCCCCAGCATTTT. This encodes CASSLGLGGQPQHF.